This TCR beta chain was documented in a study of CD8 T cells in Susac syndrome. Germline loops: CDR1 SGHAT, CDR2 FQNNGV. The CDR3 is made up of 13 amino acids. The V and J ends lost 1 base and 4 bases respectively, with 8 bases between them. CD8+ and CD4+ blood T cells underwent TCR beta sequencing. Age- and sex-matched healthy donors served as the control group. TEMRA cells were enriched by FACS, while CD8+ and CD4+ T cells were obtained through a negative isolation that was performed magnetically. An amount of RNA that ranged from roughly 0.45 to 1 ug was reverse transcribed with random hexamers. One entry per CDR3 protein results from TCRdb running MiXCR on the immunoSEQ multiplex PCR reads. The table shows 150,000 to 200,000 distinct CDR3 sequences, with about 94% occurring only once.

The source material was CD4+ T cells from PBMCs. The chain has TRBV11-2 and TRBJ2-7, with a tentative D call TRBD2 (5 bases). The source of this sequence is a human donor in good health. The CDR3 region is CASSLAGFYEQYF. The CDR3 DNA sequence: TGTGCCAGCAGCTTAGCGGGATTTTACGAGCAGTACTTC.